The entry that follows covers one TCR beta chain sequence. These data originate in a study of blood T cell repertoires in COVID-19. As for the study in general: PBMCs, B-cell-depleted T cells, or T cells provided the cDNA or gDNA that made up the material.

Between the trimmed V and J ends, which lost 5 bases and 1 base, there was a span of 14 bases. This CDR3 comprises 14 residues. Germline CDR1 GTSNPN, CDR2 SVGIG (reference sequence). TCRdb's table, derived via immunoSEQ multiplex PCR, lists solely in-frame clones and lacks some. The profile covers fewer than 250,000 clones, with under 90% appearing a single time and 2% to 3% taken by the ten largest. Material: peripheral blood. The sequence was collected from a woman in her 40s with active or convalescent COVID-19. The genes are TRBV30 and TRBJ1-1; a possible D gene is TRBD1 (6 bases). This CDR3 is CAWDPGVENTEAFF. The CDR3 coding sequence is TGTGCCTGGGACCCAGGGGTAGAGAACACTGAAGCTTTCTTT.